The TCR beta chain under discussion was sequenced for a study of blood T cell repertoires in COVID-19. About the study: COVID-19 samples collected from the United States, Italy and Spain covered acute and convalescent phases. Sources were T cells, B-cell-depleted T cells, or PBMCs; the material itself was cDNA or gDNA.

Original processing notes: It was from reference gene primer amplification that nucleated cell counts were estimated. Profiling relied on immunoSEQ multiplex PCR, and the TCRdb table lists in-frame clones only, not all of them. V and J calls and clone size are given by that table; D and trimming were obtained from the DNA. Of about 91,000 clones in the sample, around 75% were seen once. The CDR3 is 16 residues long. Trimming removed 5 bases from V and 4 bases from J; junction bases left unmatched: 11. CDR1 and CDR2 from the germline V gene are SGHTA and FQGTGA. The sequenced sample consisted of peripheral blood. The sequence derives from a man aged 65 to 79 with acute or convalescent COVID-19. The rearrangement links TRBV7-3 to TRBJ2-5, with TRBD2 matching 9 bases. CDR3 DNA sequence: TGTGCCAGCAGCGGGCCGGGACTAGCAGGAGGAGAGACCCAGTACTTC. It specifies CASSGPGLAGGETQYF.